This passage covers 3 T cell receptor beta chains from one sample sequenced in a study of Tregs in tolerant kidney transplant recipients. Data came from immunoSEQ multiplex PCR; TCRdb stores just in-frame clones and leaves some out. The listing contains about 30,000 clones. Sequenced here: CD8+ T cells from blood, sampled before the transplant. The origin of the receptors is a human donor who received a combined kidney and bone marrow transplant.

About this clone: The read terminates 3 residues ahead of where the CDR3 ends, so the germline J gene completes it. The chain links TRBV7-9 to TRBJ1-4, with D unclear. The length of the CDR3 is 15 residues. The V end lost 4 bases, the J end lost 4 bases, and 13 bases lay between the germline ends. From germline, CDR1 is SEHNR and CDR2 FQNEAQ (reference sequence). The CDR3 loop reads CASSWSGGDNEKLFF. Incomplete CDR3 DNA: TGTGCCAGCAGCTGGAGTGGCGGAGATAATGAAAAA.

In the case of this clone: Read coverage stops 3 residues before the CDR3 terminus; the germline J gene supplies the remainder. The chain has TRBV19 and TRBJ1-1, with D tentatively TRBD1 (5 bases). The V end was cut by 7 bases, the J end by 1 base, with 10 bases between. Germline V gene lookup returns CDR1 LNHDA and CDR2 SQIVND (reference sequence). The CDR3 length is 13 residues. The CDR3 sequence: CASTVGGNTEAFF. The sequenced part of the CDR3 DNA is TGTGCCAGTACCGTGGGGGGGAACACTGAA.

Points on this clone: Read sequence stops 3 residues before the CDR3 end, and the germline J gene provides the missing end. This chain links TRBV30 with TRBJ2-3; D is unclear. Trimming cost V 2 bases and J 2 bases, with 5 bases left between them. Germline loops: CDR1 GTSNPN, CDR2 SVGIG (reference sequence). The CDR3 sequence is 12 residues long. The CDR3 loop is CAWSRVTDTQYF. The CDR3 bases that were read are TGTGCCTGGAGTAGGGTCACAGATACG.